This T cell receptor beta chain is from a study of control samples from healthy donors and cancer patients. TCRdb's table, derived via immunoSEQ multiplex PCR, lists solely in-frame clones and lacks some. There are some 37,000 clones in the sample; 92% occur only once, and about 3.5% lies in the top ten. Source material: blood. This TCR was recovered from a woman between 50 and 59 years old in good health.

In DNA, the CDR3 is TGTGCCAGCAGTGCCTCGCCTGCCGGGGCTGGAAACACCATATATTTT. It codes for CASSASPAGAGNTIYF. The chain carries TRBV6-1 and TRBJ1-3; D remains ambiguous. The ends were cut back, 4 bases at V and 2 bases at J, with 15 bases in the middle. CDR3 length equals 16 residues. Germline CDR1 reads MNHNS; CDR2 reads SASEGT.